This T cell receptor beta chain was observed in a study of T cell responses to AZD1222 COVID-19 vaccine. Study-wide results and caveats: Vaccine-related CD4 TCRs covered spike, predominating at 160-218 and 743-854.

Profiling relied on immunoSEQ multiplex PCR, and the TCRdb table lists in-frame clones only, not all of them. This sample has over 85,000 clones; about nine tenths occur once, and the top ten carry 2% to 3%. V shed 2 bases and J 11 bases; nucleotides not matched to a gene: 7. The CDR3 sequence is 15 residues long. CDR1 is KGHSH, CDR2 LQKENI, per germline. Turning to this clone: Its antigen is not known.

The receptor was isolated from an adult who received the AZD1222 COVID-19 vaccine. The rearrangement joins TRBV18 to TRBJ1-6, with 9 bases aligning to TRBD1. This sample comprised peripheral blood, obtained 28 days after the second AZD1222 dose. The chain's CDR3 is CASSPMIQGAAPLHF. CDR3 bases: TGTGCCAGCTCACCAATGATACAGGGGGCTGCACCCCTCCACTTT.